Sequencing of this T cell receptor beta chain was carried out in a study of regulatory T cells in long-lasting Graves disease (dated by TCRdb to the early 2020s). As for the study more broadly: Newly diagnosed Graves' disease patients had taken antithyroid drugs for less than 3 months. Patients with persistent Graves' disease were compared with patients with newly diagnosed Graves' disease using TCR sequencing and RNA sequencing of peripheral blood. The study was conducted in China and was registered as a clinical trial. TCR sequencing covered some 13 persistent and around 20 newly diagnosed Graves' disease patients, some 33 samples in total. General findings and caveats noted by the study authors: Persistent disease showed preferential use of TRBV28, TRBJ1-2 and TRBJ2-5, whereas newly diagnosed disease favored TRBV20-1 and TRBJ2-1. Because the primary lesion, thyroid tissue, could not be accessed, the study looked at peripheral blood alone. Only the TCR beta chain was sequenced and analyzed. The authors acknowledged the small sample size as a limitation that may reduce accuracy. Lower TCR Shannon entropy and fewer highly expanded clones were observed in persistent Graves' disease patients than in newly diagnosed patients, which suggested clonal expansion. Patients with persistent disease shared more public clonotypes (approximately 2,500) than newly diagnosed patients did (roughly 970).

This clonotype was found a few times. The clone's antigen remains unknown. Within one base of it there is no much larger clone, and no base qualities were kept. CDR3 length: 13 amino acids, cysteine to phenylalanine. CDR3 DNA is the only sequence kept; it has 39 bases, read in frame from the first base. A distance of 7 bases separates the germline ends of V and J, which lose 2 bases and 3 bases respectively. Based on the germline V gene, the CDR1 and CDR2 sequences are SGHVS and FNYEAQ. The library was built by means of multiplex PCR. Sequencer: Illumina HiSeq 4000. iRepertoire HTBI primers and Arm-PCR amplification of CDR3 regions were used to construct TCR beta libraries. PCR products were gel purified before sequencing. Under the source paper's analysis protocol: Gene usage analysis of CDR3 amino acid clonotypes used the approximately 62 TRBV and about 14 TRBJ segments found across samples. COPE and FqMerger were used to merge filtered high-quality paired reads into contigs. BLAST was used to align contigs to the IMGT TRBV, TRBD and TRBJ reference genes, and CDR3 was defined following IMGT. Highly expanded clones were defined as clonotypes with a frequency above 0.1%. Shannon entropy served as the measure of repertoire diversity, while the Gini coefficient captured V-J evenness. Public clonotypes were defined as clonotypes shared by more than one individual. In-frame beta chains were kept once TCRdb had trimmed the public reads at Q25 with fastp and called clones with MiXCR. All rows with the same CDR3 protein become a single entry with the most common DNA and genes. In this record, the V and J calls reflect TCRdb's handling and not the investigators' own analysis. The sample table shows 400,000 to 500,000 distinct CDR3 sequences, and 14% are seen once. The ten most abundant clones make up approximately 19% of the sample.

The intended sense of this specimen's time point label: newly diagnosed GD, antithyroid drugs for less than 3 months. For both TCR sequencing and RNA sequencing, RNA was extracted from PBMCs using TRIzol. Graves' disease was diagnosed according to American Thyroid Association guidelines. Recruitment of patients was carried out at an endocrinology department in Xi'an, China. Each patient gave about 9.1 milliliters of peripheral blood, collected in an EDTA anticoagulant tube. Ficoll Paque Plus density gradient separation was used to isolate PBMCs, and no additional T cell sorting was done. An Agilent 2100 Bioanalyzer and agarose gel were used to check RNA quality, and a NanoDrop 2000 was used to measure RNA concentration. These data were likewise used in another study, on T cells in Graves' hyperthyroidism and ophthalmopathy. In that second paper, the authors write: A patient counted as having stable Graves' hyperthyroidism if no progression to ophthalmopathy occurred over 18 months of follow-up. Hyperthyroidism patients were newly diagnosed, had a disease duration of under 2 months, and were aged 18 to 65 years. Exclusion was applied to patients with uncontrolled infections, other autoimmune diseases, pregnancy or lactation. Diagnoses were established on the basis of clinical symptoms, serum thyroxine and TRAb, thyroid ultrasound, and orbital computed tomography. A first-round RT-PCR of the TCR CDR3 used the HTBI primer set with the Qiagen OneStep RT-PCR kit. Most expanded thyroid clonotypes (frequency above 0.001) were also found in blood, which suggests that blood repertoires may mirror thyroid immune responses. A 13 V-J signature model separated ophthalmopathy from stable hyperthyroidism, with 87.88% sensitivity and roughly 81% specificity in cross-validation and 80%/75% in testing. In validation, progression to ophthalmopathy was predicted by the model with nearly 71% sensitivity and 72% to 80% specificity, a median of about 6.8 months before onset. To identify TCR V-J signatures that set the groups apart, the researchers used a discovery cohort of more than 95 patients, made up of about 44 with Graves' ophthalmopathy and 55 to 65 with stable Graves' hyperthyroidism. Whether ophthalmopathy could be predicted prospectively was tested in an independent validation cohort made up of about 18 hyperthyroidism patients plus 17 patients who later progressed to ophthalmopathy. The roughly 100 discovery patients were divided at random into training and test sets in a 7:3 ratio. The study also compared thyroid tissue and blood T-cell repertoires from about 6 Graves' hyperthyroidism patients. After sampling, hyperthyroidism patients received methimazole starting at 30 mg daily, and ophthalmopathy patients received high-dose intravenous methylprednisolone. A second multiplex PCR round built the libraries, followed by size selection and purification. Paired-end sequencing of the libraries was performed with 100 bp reads on an Illumina HiSeq2000. SOAPnuke was used to process the raw data, with reads discarded if the reads contained adapters or uncalled bases, had a mean Phred below 15, or lacked an exact constant-primer or identifier match. COPE v1.2.5 was used to merge high-quality paired reads, and clonotypes were defined as unique nucleotide sequences. Clonotypes were aligned to IMGT TRBV, TRBD and TRBJ reference segments using MiTCR v1.1. The analysis included only V-J combinations with a frequency above 0.0001, which together covered more than 99% of the repertoires. A TCS score was defined as the ratio between F50 (clonal expansion) and ExV (chaos), using BLOSUM62-based TCRdist between CDR3 peptides within each V-J. Welch's t-statistics and random forest reduced 450 to 600 V-J features to 13, which were used in a naive Bayes classifier (R e1071). Sample size was not statistically predetermined, and investigators were not blinded to group allocation. According to the paper, TCR Vbeta CDR3 sequencing was carried out on 135 peripheral blood samples, which came from approximately 43 ophthalmopathy, 70 to 80 hyperthyroidism and about 17 progressor patients.

The receptor chain draws on TRBV7-6 and TRBJ2-5; the D gene is unclear. This specimen consisted of peripheral blood mononuclear cells (PBMCs), obtained at new diagnosis, from a patient treated with antithyroid drugs. The clonotype was recovered from a woman in her fifties or sixties with Graves disease. Donor details come from another sample of the same person, matched by shared clones. The CDR3 protein is CASSLWRKETQYF. The DNA reads TGTGCCAGCAGCTTATGGCGAAAAGAGACCCAGTACTTC.